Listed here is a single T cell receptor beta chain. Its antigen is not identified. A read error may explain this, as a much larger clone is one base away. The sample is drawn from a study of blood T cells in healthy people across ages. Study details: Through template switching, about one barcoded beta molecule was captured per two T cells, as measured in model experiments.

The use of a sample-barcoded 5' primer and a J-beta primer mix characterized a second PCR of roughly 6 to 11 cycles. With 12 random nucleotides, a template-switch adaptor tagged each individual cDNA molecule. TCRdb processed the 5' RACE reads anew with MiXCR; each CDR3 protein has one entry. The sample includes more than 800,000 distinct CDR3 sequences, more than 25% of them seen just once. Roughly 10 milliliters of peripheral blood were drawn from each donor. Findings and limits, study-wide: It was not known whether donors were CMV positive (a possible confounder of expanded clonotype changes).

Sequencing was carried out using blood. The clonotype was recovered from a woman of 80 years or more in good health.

The CDR3 DNA is TGCGCCAGCAGCAGTCAGCCCGGGGGGGCCCCTAGCAATGAGCAGTTCTTC. It encodes CASSSQPGGAPSNEQFF. The gene calls are TRBV4-3 and TRBJ2-1, with 8 positions matching TRBD2. CDR1 is LGHNA and CDR2 is YSLEER in the germline V gene. Trimming at V came to 5 bases and at J to 6 bases, leaving 15 bases not matched to a gene. The CDR3 has 17 residues.